Each of the 8 T cell receptor beta chains below was sequenced from the same sample in a study of T cells after yellow fever vaccination. TCRdb fed the 5' RACE reads into MiXCR, producing one record per CDR3 protein. The sample has about 630,000 distinct CDR3 sequences; around 12% are singletons. This sample comprised PBMCs, obtained on the day of the yellow fever booster vaccination. These receptors were collected from a man aged 25 to 40 who received the YFV17D yellow fever vaccine.

This clonotype has a handful of counts. The chain carries TRBV11-1 and TRBJ2-5, with D perhaps matching TRBD2 (5 bases). Per the germline V gene, CDR1 is SGHAT and CDR2 is FQDESV (reference sequence). The CDR3 length is 18 residues. Trimming removed 0 bases at V and 5 bases at J, with 22 bases between. CDR3 amino acids: CASSLARPVGGPGETQYF. In DNA form, the CDR3 reads TGTGCCAGCAGCTTAGCGCGACCTGTAGGCGGGCCGGGGGAGACCCAGTACTTC.

The chain combines TRBV7-2 with TRBJ1-4, with 7 bases lining up with TRBD1. Looked up from germline, CDR1 is SGHTA and CDR2 is FQGNSA. The CDR3 spans 15 residues. V lost 5 bases and J lost 8; bases outside the gene matches: 11. The CDR3 loop is CASSPRQGSGEKLFF. CDR3 bases: TGTGCCAGCAGCCCGCGACAGGGTTCGGGCGAAAAACTGTTTTTT.

In DNA, the CDR3 is TGCAGTGCTAGAGGGGACCCTAGTGGGGATAAGCAGTACTTC. Amino acid sequence: CSARGDPSGDKQYF. The V call is TRBV20-1, the J call TRBJ2-7; D is perhaps TRBD1 or TRBD2 (5 bases each). Per the germline V gene, CDR1 is DFQATT and CDR2 is SNEGSKA (reference sequence). The CDR3 is 14 amino acids. Trimming took off 1 base at V and 8 bases at J, with 18 bases between the two ends.

The chain links TRBV20-1 to TRBJ2-7; D gene unclear. The CDR3 has 14 amino acids. The germline V gene encodes CDR1 DFQATT and CDR2 SNEGSKA (reference sequence). V gave up 6 bases and J gave up 0 bases, with 15 bases separating them. The CDR3 DNA sequence: TGCAGTGCCAGTCCGGGCGGTAGCTCCTACGAGCAGTACTTC. Protein sequence: CSASPGGSSYEQYF.

The table lists this clonotype with a few counts. This sequence joins TRBV20-1 and TRBJ2-5; D is uncertain. Per the germline V gene, CDR1 is DFQATT and CDR2 is SNEGSKA (reference sequence). V dropped 5 bases and J dropped 1 base, with 5 bases sitting between them. The CDR3 runs 11 residues. CDR3 loop: CSAETQETQYF. The CDR3 DNA follows: TGCAGTGCTGAGACCCAAGAGACCCAGTACTTC.

A few counts support this clonotype. The chain is built from TRBV7-2 and TRBJ1-5, with D uncertain. This CDR3 has 15 amino acids. The germline V gene encodes CDR1 SGHTA and CDR2 FQGNSA. The V end lost 4 bases, the J end lost 4 bases, and 14 bases lay between the germline ends. CDR3 DNA: TGTGCCAGCAGCTCCCTCTTAGGAACAAATCAGCCCCAGCATTTT. Translating it yields CASSSLLGTNQPQHF.

This sequence joins TRBV7-9 and TRBJ2-3, with D possibly TRBD1 on 6 matching bases. CDR1 SEHNR and CDR2 FQNEAQ come from the germline V gene (reference sequence). This CDR3 region has 16 residues. Deletions cut 5 bases from V and 3 bases from J, with 18 bases between. The CDR3 reads CASSLLEDRETDTQYF. The CDR3 coding sequence is TGTGCCAGCAGCCTACTCGAGGACAGAGAAACAGATACGCAGTATTTT.

J is TRBJ2-7 and V is TRBV20-1; the match to TRBD2 covers 7 bases. Germline V gene lookup returns CDR1 DFQATT and CDR2 SNEGSKA (reference sequence). Losses at the gene ends were 4 bases for V and 2 bases for J; bases not matched to a gene: 8. The CDR3 contains 14 residues. The CDR3 DNA sequence: TGCAGTGCTATGGGCGGGAGCAAGACCTACGAGCAGTACTTC. Translating it yields CSAMGGSKTYEQYF.